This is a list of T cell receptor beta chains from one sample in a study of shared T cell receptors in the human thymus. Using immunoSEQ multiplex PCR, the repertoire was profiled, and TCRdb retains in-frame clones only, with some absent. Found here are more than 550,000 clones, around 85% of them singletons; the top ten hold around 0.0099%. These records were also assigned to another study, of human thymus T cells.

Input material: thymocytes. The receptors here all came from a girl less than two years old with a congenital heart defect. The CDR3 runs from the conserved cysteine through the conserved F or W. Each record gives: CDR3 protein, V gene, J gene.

cdr3_aa: CASSDSTANTEAFF; v_call: TRBV6-5; j_call: TRBJ1-1
cdr3_aa: CASSFRVGGTNTEAFF; v_call: TRBV5-4; j_call: TRBJ1-1
cdr3_aa: CASSLRGYGYTF; v_call: TRBV5-1; j_call: TRBJ1-2
cdr3_aa: CASSDLHGQGRGRMNTEAFF; v_call: TRBV9; j_call: TRBJ1-1
cdr3_aa: CASSRGTASGYTF; v_call: TRBV4-1; j_call: TRBJ1-2
cdr3_aa: CASSFDSTGKSPYEQYF; v_call: TRBV5-6; j_call: TRBJ2-7
cdr3_aa: CASRPIQGVEKLFF; v_call: TRBV6-5; j_call: TRBJ1-4
cdr3_aa: CASSTGRRGPNTGELFF; v_call: TRBV2; j_call: TRBJ2-2
cdr3_aa: CASSPRSSGNTIYF; v_call: TRBV5-1; j_call: TRBJ1-3
cdr3_aa: CASSYSVRYGYTF; v_call: TRBV2; j_call: TRBJ1-2
cdr3_aa: CASSDWEGGRGYTF; v_call: TRBV25-1; j_call: TRBJ1-2
cdr3_aa: CASSVSRGQETQYF; v_call: TRBV6-1; j_call: TRBJ2-5
cdr3_aa: CASSQESLAGDVYSNQPQHF; v_call: TRBV4-1; j_call: TRBJ1-5
cdr3_aa: CATRTSGGCTNEQFF; v_call: TRBV5-1; j_call: TRBJ2-1
cdr3_aa: CASSFPGKDDGYTF; v_call: TRBV28; j_call: TRBJ1-2
cdr3_aa: CASSKLGGVQPQHF; v_call: TRBV21-1; j_call: TRBJ1-5
cdr3_aa: CASSQDQEGLNTEAFF; v_call: TRBV4-1; j_call: TRBJ1-1
cdr3_aa: CASRGRENRKLFF; v_call: TRBV19; j_call: TRBJ1-4
cdr3_aa: CASSCPGGTEAFF; v_call: TRBV27; j_call: TRBJ1-1
cdr3_aa: CASRPVRDNNVLTF; v_call: TRBV7-8; j_call: TRBJ2-6
cdr3_aa: CASSDRGELETGDNSPLHF; v_call: TRBV7-9; j_call: TRBJ1-6
cdr3_aa: CASKVWSVAPGGELFF; v_call: TRBV19; j_call: TRBJ2-2
cdr3_aa: CASSGLGGRNTEAFF; v_call: TRBV10-2; j_call: TRBJ1-1
cdr3_aa: CASSKVEGANYGYTF; v_call: TRBV21-1; j_call: TRBJ1-2
cdr3_aa: CASSYIAARPGGQAWGEKLFF; v_call: TRBV5-1; j_call: TRBJ1-4
cdr3_aa: CASSAGQGAQYYGYTF; v_call: TRBV27; j_call: TRBJ1-2
cdr3_aa: CASSLDLWSPDEKLFF; v_call: TRBV11-2; j_call: TRBJ1-4
cdr3_aa: CASSSRTGTDWESQPQHF; v_call: TRBV7-7; j_call: TRBJ1-5
cdr3_aa: CASSLELQGSYEQYF; v_call: TRBV28; j_call: TRBJ2-7
cdr3_aa: CASSPPVLQGIYGYTF; v_call: TRBV5-1; j_call: TRBJ1-2
cdr3_aa: CASSFRDRGRWDGYTF; v_call: TRBV5-1; j_call: TRBJ1-2
cdr3_aa: CAWSEKDRWDTEAFF; v_call: TRBV30; j_call: TRBJ1-1
cdr3_aa: CASSSDRDYGYTF; v_call: TRBV5-6; j_call: TRBJ1-2
cdr3_aa: CATSREGRGQAGELFF; v_call: TRBV15; j_call: TRBJ2-2
cdr3_aa: CASSGTGSNQPQHF; v_call: TRBV5-5; j_call: TRBJ1-5
cdr3_aa: CASSLAGTGVYEQYF; v_call: TRBV5-6; j_call: TRBJ2-7
cdr3_aa: CASSSRLTAGVNTEAFF; v_call: TRBV28; j_call: TRBJ1-1
cdr3_aa: CASSPDSIGLSPLHF; v_call: TRBV18; j_call: TRBJ1-6
cdr3_aa: CASSSTGGNQPQHF; v_call: TRBV6-5; j_call: TRBJ1-5
cdr3_aa: CASSYYNEKLFF; v_call: TRBV4-3; j_call: TRBJ1-4
cdr3_aa: CSVRVGGQFF; v_call: TRBV29-1; j_call: TRBJ2-1
cdr3_aa: CASSLRETGSGRNTEAFF; v_call: TRBV11-2; j_call: TRBJ1-1
cdr3_aa: CASSVESGYGYTF; v_call: TRBV9; j_call: TRBJ1-2
cdr3_aa: CASSLGRGDTQYF; v_call: TRBV7-2; j_call: TRBJ2-3
cdr3_aa: CASSREQGHATNEKLFF; v_call: TRBV2; j_call: TRBJ1-4
cdr3_aa: CASSFRGAAFGYTF; v_call: TRBV5-8; j_call: TRBJ1-2
cdr3_aa: CASSEQRPGEKLFF; v_call: TRBV6-1; j_call: TRBJ1-4
cdr3_aa: CASSQEGRGHWETQYF; v_call: TRBV4-3; j_call: TRBJ2-5
cdr3_aa: CASSLESRLYNEQFF; v_call: TRBV5-1; j_call: TRBJ2-1
cdr3_aa: CASSSGGYGYTF; v_call: TRBV4-2; j_call: TRBJ1-2
cdr3_aa: CASSFRTGLGNTIYF; v_call: TRBV27; j_call: TRBJ1-3
cdr3_aa: CAWSVRGGDADQPQHF; v_call: TRBV30; j_call: TRBJ1-5
cdr3_aa: CASSLSACGRFTDTQYF; v_call: TRBV4-1; j_call: TRBJ2-3